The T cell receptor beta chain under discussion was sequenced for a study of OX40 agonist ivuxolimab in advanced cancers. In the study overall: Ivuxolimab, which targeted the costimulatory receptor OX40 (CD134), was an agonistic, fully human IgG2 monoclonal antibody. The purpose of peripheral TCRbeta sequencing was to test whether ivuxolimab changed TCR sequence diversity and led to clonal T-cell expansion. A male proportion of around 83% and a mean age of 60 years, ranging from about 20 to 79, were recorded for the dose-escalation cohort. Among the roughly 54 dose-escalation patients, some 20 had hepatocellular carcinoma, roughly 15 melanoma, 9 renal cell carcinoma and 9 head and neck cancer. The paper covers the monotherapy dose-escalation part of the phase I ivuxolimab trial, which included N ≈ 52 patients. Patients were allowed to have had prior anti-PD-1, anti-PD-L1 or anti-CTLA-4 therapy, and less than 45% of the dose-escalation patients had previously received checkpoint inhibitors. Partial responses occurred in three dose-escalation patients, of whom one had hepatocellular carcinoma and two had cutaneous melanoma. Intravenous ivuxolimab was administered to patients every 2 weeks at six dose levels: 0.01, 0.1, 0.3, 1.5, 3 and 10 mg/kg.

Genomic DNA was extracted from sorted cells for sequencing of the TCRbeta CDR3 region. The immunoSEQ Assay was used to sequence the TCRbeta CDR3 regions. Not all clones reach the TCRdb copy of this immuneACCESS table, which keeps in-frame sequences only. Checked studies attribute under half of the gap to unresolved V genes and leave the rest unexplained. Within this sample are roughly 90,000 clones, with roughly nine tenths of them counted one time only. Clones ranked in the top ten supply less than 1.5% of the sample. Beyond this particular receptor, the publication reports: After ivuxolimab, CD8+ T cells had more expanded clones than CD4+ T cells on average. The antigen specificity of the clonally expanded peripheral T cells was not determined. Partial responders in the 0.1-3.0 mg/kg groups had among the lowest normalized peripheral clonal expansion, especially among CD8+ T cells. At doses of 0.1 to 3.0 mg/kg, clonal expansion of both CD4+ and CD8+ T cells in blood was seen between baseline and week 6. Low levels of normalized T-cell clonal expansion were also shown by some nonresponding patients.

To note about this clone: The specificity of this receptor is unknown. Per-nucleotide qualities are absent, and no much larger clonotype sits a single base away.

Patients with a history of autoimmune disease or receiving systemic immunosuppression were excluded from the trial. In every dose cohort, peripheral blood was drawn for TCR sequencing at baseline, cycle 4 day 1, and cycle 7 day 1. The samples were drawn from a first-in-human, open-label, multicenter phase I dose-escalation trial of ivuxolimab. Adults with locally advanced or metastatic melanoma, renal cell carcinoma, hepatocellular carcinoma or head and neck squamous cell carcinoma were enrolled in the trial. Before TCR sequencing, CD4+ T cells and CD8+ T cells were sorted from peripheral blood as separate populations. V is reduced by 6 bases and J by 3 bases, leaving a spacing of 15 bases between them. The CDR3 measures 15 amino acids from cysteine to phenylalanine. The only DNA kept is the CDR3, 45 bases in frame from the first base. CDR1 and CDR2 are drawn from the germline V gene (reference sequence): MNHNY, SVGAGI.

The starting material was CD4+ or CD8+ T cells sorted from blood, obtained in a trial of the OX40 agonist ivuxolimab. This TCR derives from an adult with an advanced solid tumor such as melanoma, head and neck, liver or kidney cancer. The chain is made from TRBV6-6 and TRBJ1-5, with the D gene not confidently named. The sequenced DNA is TGTGCCAGCAGGATAACAGCTTCGGTCAATCAGCCCCAGCATTTT. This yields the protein CASRITASVNQPQHF.